The source of this T cell receptor beta chain is a study of long-term antiretroviral therapy in people with HIV. The study, taken as a whole, reports: Missing from the dataset were any data on ART adherence, viral resistance or therapy changes.

As concerns this clone: What it binds is unknown.

Run at survey level, the immunoSEQ assay was version v3.0. Per-sample targets for sequencing were about 35,000-55,000 T-cell genomes. Generated by immunoSEQ multiplex PCR, the TCRdb table keeps only in-frame clones and is missing some. Of 24,000 or so clones listed, around 95% are singletons. HIV-positive participants were all treated in the United States. The samples, holding about 0.85-10 million cryopreserved PBMC, were thawed before DNA extraction was carried out. This material consisted of unsorted PBMCs, taken about 4.7 years after starting antiretroviral therapy. This receptor was identified in a woman aged 50 to 65 with HIV.

CDR3: CASSLIQDEQFF. The CDR3 DNA reads as TGTGCCAGCAGCTTAATCCAGGATGAGCAGTTCTTC. V gene TRBV11-3 combines with J gene TRBJ2-1; D remains ambiguous. V lost 2 bases and J lost 8, with 7 bases in between. CDR3 length: 12 amino acids. Germline CDR1 and CDR2: SGHNT and YENEEA.